This T cell receptor (beta chain) is from a study of HIV-infected patients and healthy controls. This CDR3 comprises 16 residues. Germline loops: CDR1 SGHAT, CDR2 FQNNGV. Trimming removed 2 bases from V and 3 bases from J, with 13 bases in between. cDNA was made from approximately 500 ng RNA using alpha and beta constant primers. Separate chain-specific third strand synthesis with multiplexing indices produced the alpha and beta libraries. One entry per CDR3 protein, called by TCRdb with MiXCR from the 5' RACE reads. The sample holds roughly 7,500 distinct CDR3 sequences, roughly 6.8% seen once. Follow-up blood was drawn about 14 weeks, roughly three months, after antiretroviral therapy began. The repertoire came from unfractionated whole blood and reflected all unsorted peripheral T cells. By share of the sample, this clonotype is medium-sized (0.01 to 0.1%). This beta chain appears as a stray read in a library generated for alpha chains; its size is not informative.

The sample consisted of blood, taken during antiretroviral therapy. The clonotype comes from an adult with HIV infection. The V call is TRBV11-2, the J call TRBJ2-2; D ambiguous. Written as DNA, the CDR3 is TGTGCCAGCAGCTTAAATGCAGAACGTTACACCGGGGAGCTGTTTTTT. It translates to CASSLNAERYTGELFF.